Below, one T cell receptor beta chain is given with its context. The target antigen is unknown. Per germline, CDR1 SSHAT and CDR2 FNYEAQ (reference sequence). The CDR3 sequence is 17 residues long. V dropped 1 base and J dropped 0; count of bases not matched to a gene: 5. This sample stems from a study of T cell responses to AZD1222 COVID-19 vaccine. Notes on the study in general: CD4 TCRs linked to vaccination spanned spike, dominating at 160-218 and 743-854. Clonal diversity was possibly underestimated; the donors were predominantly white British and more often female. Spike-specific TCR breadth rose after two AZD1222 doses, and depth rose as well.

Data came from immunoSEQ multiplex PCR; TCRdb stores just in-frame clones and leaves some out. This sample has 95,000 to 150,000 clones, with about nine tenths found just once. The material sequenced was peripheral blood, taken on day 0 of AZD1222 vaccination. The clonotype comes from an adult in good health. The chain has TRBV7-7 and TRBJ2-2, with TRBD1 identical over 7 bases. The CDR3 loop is CASSLDRGITNTGELFF. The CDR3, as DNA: TGTGCCAGCAGCTTAGACAGGGGCATTACGAACACCGGGGAGCTGTTTTTT.